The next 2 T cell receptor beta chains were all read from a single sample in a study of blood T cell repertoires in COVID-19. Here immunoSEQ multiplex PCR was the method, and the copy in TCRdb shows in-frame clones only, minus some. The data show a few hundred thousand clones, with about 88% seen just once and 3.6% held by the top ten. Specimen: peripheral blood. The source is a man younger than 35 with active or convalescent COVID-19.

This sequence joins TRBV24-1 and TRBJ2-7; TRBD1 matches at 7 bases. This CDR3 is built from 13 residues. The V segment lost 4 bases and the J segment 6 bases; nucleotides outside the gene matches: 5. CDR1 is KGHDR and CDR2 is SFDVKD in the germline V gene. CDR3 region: CATSDSDRVEQYF. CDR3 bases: TGTGCCACCAGTGACTCCGACAGGGTCGAGCAGTACTTC.

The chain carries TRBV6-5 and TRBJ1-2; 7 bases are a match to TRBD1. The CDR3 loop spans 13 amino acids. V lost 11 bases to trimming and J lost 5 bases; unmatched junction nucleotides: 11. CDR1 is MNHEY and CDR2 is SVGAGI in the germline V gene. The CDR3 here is CAGARDSGYGYTF. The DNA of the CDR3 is TGTGCCGGAGCCCGGGACAGTGGATATGGCTACACCTTC.